This passage covers 5 T cell receptor beta chains from one sample sequenced in a study of identical twins (dated by TCRdb to between 2015 and 2016). Libraries came from 5' RACE. Sequencing took place on an Illumina HiSeq 2000. TCRdb redid the processing of the public reads, applying fastp at Q25 and MiXCR, and retained in-frame beta chains. Each entry is one CDR3 protein sequence, shown with its most common DNA and genes. Within this sample are around 500,000 distinct CDR3 sequences, with 14% of them counted one time only. The ten largest clones add up to roughly 0.5% of the sample. These data were also reused for a study on yellow fever vaccine responses in identical twins.

The sample was CD4+ T cells sorted from blood. These receptors were taken from a woman between 18 and 29 years old in good health.

The chain links TRBV6-1 to TRBJ2-1; 9 nucleotides line up with TRBD2. The trim removed 1 base at V and 6 bases at J, leaving 7 bases unmatched. CDR1 is MNHNS, CDR2 SASEGT, per germline. This CDR3 contains 16 residues. CDR3 sequence reads: CASSEVVAGVPNEQFF. As DNA, the CDR3 is TGTGCCAGCAGTGAAGTTGTAGCGGGGGTCCCCAATGAGCAGTTCTTC.

This clonotype has more than one count but fewer than ten. CDR3 sequence reads: CASSYVLAGVPSFYEQYF. For the CDR3, the DNA is TGTGCCAGCAGTTACGTACTAGCGGGAGTTCCTTCCTTTTACGAGCAGTACTTC. The chain recombines TRBV27 with TRBJ2-7, with 11 bases that match TRBD2. Germline V gene data show CDR1 as MNHEY and CDR2 as SMNVEV (reference sequence). V dropped 4 bases and J dropped 4; count of bases not matched to a gene: 15. The CDR3 contains 18 residues.

This clonotype was observed a handful of times. The chain is built from TRBV3-1 and TRBJ2-4; the match to TRBD2 covers 8 bases. Germline loops: CDR1 LGHDT, CDR2 YNNKEL (reference sequence). The V segment lost 4 bases and the J segment 1 base; nucleotides outside the gene matches: 9. This CDR3 is built from 17 residues. The CDR3 nucleotides are TGTGCCAGCAGCCCGACTGCGGGGGGCCGGGCCAAAAACATTCAGTACTTC. It yields the protein CASSPTAGGRAKNIQYF.

The gene calls are TRBV15 and TRBJ2-1; TRBD2 matches at 9 bases. The CDR3 has 14 residues. Losses at the gene ends were 0 bases for V and 10 bases for J; bases not matched to a gene: 4. Germline V gene lookup returns CDR1 LNHNV and CDR2 YYDKDF (reference sequence). CDR3 bases: TGTGCCACCAGCAGAGATAGAACTAGCGGGGAGCAGTTCTTC. Its protein is CATSRDRTSGEQFF.

This clonotype was observed once. The DNA of the CDR3 is TGTGCCATCAGTGTACTAGCGGGATATGAGCAGTTCTTC. Translation: CAISVLAGYEQFF. This chain joins TRBV10-3 and TRBJ2-1; 10 positions match TRBD2. Germline assignment: CDR1 ENHRY and CDR2 SYGVKD. With V trimmed by 4 bases and J by 8 bases, 2 bases remained unmatched. The CDR3 covers 13 residues.